The table lists the clone carrying this T cell receptor (beta chain) with a few counts. What it recognizes is unknown. This entry is derived from a study of T-cell reconstitution after alpha-beta-depleted transplantation in children. Study-wide findings and caveats: It was reported that alpha-beta T cells came from several hundred expanded graft clones (about two months after transplant). It was newly produced T cells that mostly accounted for T-cell counts and diversity one year after transplant. Surviving thymic progenitors and recipient T cells were the source of high TCRbeta diversity at day 60 in some patients.

Library preparation (for TCRbeta) was performed with unique molecular identifiers. TCRdb re-called the PCR reads through MiXCR, storing one row per CDR3 protein. The data show 900,000 or so distinct CDR3 sequences, about 16% seen once. The sequencing here drew on PBMCs, mostly from graft donor cells, taken 360 days after TCRalphabeta/CD19-depleted stem cell transplant. The receptor's source is a male patient younger than 18 who had a stem cell transplant for acute lymphoblastic leukemia, so the T cells may come from the graft donor.

The chain's CDR3 is CASSLEGQVGEQYF. The CDR3, as DNA: TGTGCCAGCAGTTTGGAGGGACAGGTAGGCGAGCAGTACTTC. The chain employs TRBV12-3 or TRBV12-4 and TRBJ2-7; 8 bases agree with TRBD1. The CDR3 is made up of 14 amino acids. V was pared by 3 bases and J by 6 bases, with 7 bases of the junction left unmatched.